This TCR beta chain originates from a study of cytomegalovirus exposure and HLA in healthy donors. Amplification used 60 Vbeta primers and 13 Jbeta primers. Sequencing was performed with immunoSEQ multiplex PCR; in TCRdb, only in-frame clones are kept and a portion is missing. The table records about 130,000 clones, about 72% of them present only once. The sequenced sample consisted of PBMCs. The source is a female donor in good health and CMV-seronegative.

CDR3 nucleotide sequence: TGTGCCAGTAGTAGAGGACAGGATGACGTACGACGGTACTTC. This sequence encodes CASSRGQDDVRRYF. The chain has TRBV19 and TRBJ2-7; TRBD1 matches 7 bases. The ends lost 4 bases at V and 12 bases at J; junction bases unmatched: 15. This CDR3 has 14 residues. The germline V gene encodes CDR1 LNHDA and CDR2 SQIVND (reference sequence).